The entry below describes one T cell receptor (beta chain). Its antigen is not yet known. Base-call qualities are not available, and no considerably larger clone is one nucleotide away. Libraries were constructed by the immunoSEQ multiplex PCR assay. For the multiplex PCR, a mixture combining 60 forward primers for TCR Vbeta segments and 13 reverse primers for TCR Jbeta segments was used. The CDR3 region of rearranged TCR beta genes was amplified from genomic DNA by a multiplex PCR assay. Amplified TCR beta libraries were sequenced as 87-base-pair reads on the Illumina HiSeq System. In the original analysis: A later analysis counted tens of millions of unique TCR beta chains across the 550 to 750 repertoires, and some 12 million of these chains were shared by at least two donors. To remove PCR and sequencing errors, raw reads were error-corrected and collapsed into unique sequences using a nearest-neighbor algorithm that merged closely related sequences. Alignment of CDR3 sequences to IMGT reference sequences was used to assign V, D and J gene segments. For a sequence to be retained, a match of at least six nucleotides was required to both a V gene segment and a J gene segment. Rearrangements were called productive when the CDR3 lacked stop codons and stayed in frame with V and J; all others were non-productive. CDR3 was defined according to IMGT convention as the region running from the second conserved V-encoded cysteine to the conserved J-encoded phenylalanine. The earlier analysis of 587 of the donors excluded any sequence lacking an unambiguous match to a single V gene segment. An earlier analysis of a few hundred of the donors called V segments functional above 56.7% productive rearrangements and segregating when the between-donor standard deviation exceeded 5%. A statistical classification framework was developed to diagnose cytomegalovirus status using the catalog of TCR beta chain sequences. A later analysis assigned V and J genes by comparing TCR nucleotide sequences with IMGT/GENE-DB human TR gene sequences. Using the TCRdist pipeline, a later analysis assigned CDR3 sequences along with most-parsimonious VDJ recombination scenarios. In a later analysis, every TCR beta chain was defined by the combination of its CDR3 amino acid sequence and its V-gene family, and reads without a unique V-gene family were dropped. As a way to deal with suspected cross-contamination and a sequencing artifact, a later analysis dropped 640 or so nucleotide sequences that were highly shared and had low generation probability. In a later analysis, a clonal expansion index was calculated for each public chain from normalized within-repertoire ranks of inferred template counts. In a later analysis, generation probabilities were computed with a VDJ recombination model fitted to out-of-frame rearrangements, and the resulting probabilities were checked against IGoR. Hypergeometric tests were used in a later analysis to score TCR-TCR, TCR-HLA and TCR-CMV co-occurrence, with a repertoire-size bias correction applied to the TCR pairs. In a later analysis, false discovery rates were estimated by permuting HLA or CMV assignments 20 times. A later analysis grouped co-occurring TCRs with DBSCAN, adding TCRdist sequence similarity when clustering within HLA-allele-positive subsets. Repertoires with fewer than 30,000 or more than 120,000 public chains were left out of co-occurrence clustering, as were four to six repertoires with anomalous nucleotide sharing. This is the immuneACCESS table as TCRdb keeps it, with only in-frame sequences that have V and J called. A part of the clones is gone; compared with another copy, unresolved V genes explain less than half, and the rest is unexplained. V and J calls and clone size are those listed in that table; D and trimming were worked out from the DNA. The sample table records about 68,000 clones; 70% to 90% of these occur just once. The top ten constitute 6.5% of the sample.

The sample belongs to a study of cytomegalovirus exposure and HLA in healthy donors (dated by TCRdb to 2016 to 2017). Context from the whole study: According to an earlier analysis of a few hundred of the donors, 200 million or so T cells yielded roughly 100 million unique TCR beta sequences and 276 Gb of sequence data. Typing coverage varied by locus: roughly 629-640 donors for A, B, C, DRB1 and DQB1; roughly 510 for DQA1; about 570 for DPA1; approximately 450 for DPB1. Among around 400 genotyped donors of the cohort, an average of approximately 200,000 unique TCR beta nucleotide sequences was sequenced per donor, of which 15% to 20% were non-productive. A later analysis re-examined previously published TCR beta repertoires from 500 to 700 donors and added high-resolution HLA genotyping to investigate patterns of TCR occurrence. All discovery cohort repertoires had been generated using a single sequencing platform. In an earlier analysis of around 540 of the donors, high-throughput TCR beta sequencing was used to judge whether each TCR beta V gene segment behaved as functional or pseudogenic. In a later genetic analysis, genome-wide SNP genotypes for about 55% of the 666 donors were used, and that subset was treated as a discovery cohort. Because of strong linkage in the cohort, roughly five DR-DQ haplotypes were treated as single units for association and clustering. The study used immunosequencing to profile the T cell repertoires of under 700 subjects and linked those repertoires to cytomegalovirus serostatus. Class I and class II HLA loci were covered by the typing at four-digit resolution. Along with the approximately 650-subject first cohort, a separate validation cohort of over a hundred different subjects was used. Rather than using new phenotypic data, the later analysis identified candidate immune exposures from TCR beta sequences and from how often those sequences occurred across donors. To predict cytomegalovirus infection status, the study combined high-throughput TCR immunosequencing, statistical association of individual TCRs with disease status, and machine learning. An early release covering 500 to 750 HLA-typed donors comprised approximately 300 gigabases of sequencing data and around 80 million unique TCR sequences. Alongside the repertoire data, information on donor age, sex, ethnicity and CMV serostatus was compiled. The genetic ancestry cluster associated with self-reported Caucasian donors included 65% to 90% of the roughly 410 genotyped donors. The aim of the study was to test whether cataloging public T cell receptors could identify signatures of past pathogen exposure. The full study reports these points: Linkage disequilibrium might explain the correlated functional status among segregating V segments, but an unknown experimental factor could not be ruled out. The earlier analysis of some 560 of the donors excluded over 15 rarely observed V segments, including chromosome 9 orphons, because counts were too low. Because the 87-base-pair reads could not distinguish some IMGT-functional V segments, including TRBV6-2 and TRBV6-3, those segments were excluded. A further reported finding was that TCR beta sequences accurately predicted the HLA-A and HLA-B alleles for most subjects in the first cohort. For the cohort, immune exposure information was limited to CMV serostatus. Most CMV-associated TCR beta chains appeared to be HLA-restricted in a later analysis, and the HLA associations seemed to be driven largely by CMV exposure. Specific HLA alleles were associated with roughly 16,000 TCR beta sequences at a false discovery rate of 0.05 in a later analysis. The study gave a list of some 150 TCR beta chains associated with cytomegalovirus. In a later analysis, the rate of TCR association differed among HLA loci, with DRB1 alleles having the most associated TCRs and HLA-C alleles having the fewest. Presence/absence analyses assumed roughly uniform sequencing depth across donors, an assumption that may not hold. While some public TCRs were present in many individuals, most TCR sequences turned up only very rarely across donors. V-gene and J-gene trimming of TCR beta chains was associated with a missense DCLRE1C variant in a later genetic analysis, and the association was replicated in an independent cohort. Cytomegalovirus status was reported to be diagnosed by the classifier with high specificity and sensitivity in both the original and validation cohorts. Assigning TCR associations to individual alleles was difficult when HLA alleles, especially DR and DQ, strongly co-occurred. A cluster of highly shared sequence variants was judged likely to be a technical artifact of the sequencing pipeline. In a later analysis, HLA-associated TCR beta chains were found to be more clonally expanded and to have lower generation probabilities than equally common non-associated chains. Because HLA typing was missing for some donors at each locus, association tests included only the typed subset. According to the authors, the approach could potentially be generalized to other disease states and immunological phenotypes. In a later analysis, several top co-occurrence clusters were reported to appear linked to parvovirus B19, influenza, CMV and Epstein-Barr virus. Compared with the approximately 670-donor mean, donors in an Asian-associated ancestry cluster had fewer N-insertions in productive TCRs, according to a later genetic analysis. In vitro tests confirmed that a few of the cytomegalovirus-associated TCR beta chains recognize cytomegalovirus antigens. An earlier analysis of 450 to 750 of the donors showed that most TCR beta V segments appeared in productive rearrangements either about 87% or about 30% of the time, which broadly matched IMGT annotations. This cohort had only TCR beta chains sequenced, and the lack of alpha or paired-chain data limited which features could be detected.

The cohort was made up of about 610 healthy bone marrow donors. Cohort members were all nominally healthy when sampled, although unrecorded immune exposures were likely present. CMV serostatus was recorded as positive for 250 to 300 and negative for 352 of the 666 cohort members, whereas no CMV serostatus was recorded for the donor in question. Each donor provided a peripheral blood sample, and peripheral blood mononuclear cells were used for TCR beta sequencing. The Qiagen DNeasy Blood Extraction Kit was used to extract genomic DNA from the blood cell samples. CDR1 SGHDN and CDR2 FVKESK are derived from the germline V gene. V is clipped by 4 bases and J by 6 bases, and the sequence between their germline boundaries is 9 bases long. The CDR3 goes from the cysteine to the phenylalanine over 13 residues. Only CDR3 DNA is held: 39 bases, read in frame from base 1.

Recombination joined TRBV14 with TRBJ2-2; no D gene can be assigned with confidence. The sequenced sample was PBMCs. The clonotype originates from a human donor in good health. The encoded CDR3 is CASSLDIAGELFF. The nucleotide sequence reads TGTGCCAGCAGCCTTGACATTGCCGGGGAGCTGTTTTTT.